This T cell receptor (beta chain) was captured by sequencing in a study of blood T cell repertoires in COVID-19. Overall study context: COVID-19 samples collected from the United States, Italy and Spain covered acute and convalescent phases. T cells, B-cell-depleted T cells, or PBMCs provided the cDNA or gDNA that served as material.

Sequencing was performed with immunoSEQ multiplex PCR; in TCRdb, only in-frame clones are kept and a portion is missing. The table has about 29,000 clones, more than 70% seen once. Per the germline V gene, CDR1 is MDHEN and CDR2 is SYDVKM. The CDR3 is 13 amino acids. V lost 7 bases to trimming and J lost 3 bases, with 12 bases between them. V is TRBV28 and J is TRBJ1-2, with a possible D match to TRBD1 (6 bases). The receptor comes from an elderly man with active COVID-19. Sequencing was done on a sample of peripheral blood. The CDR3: CASTQGTHYGYTF. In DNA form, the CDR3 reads TGTGCCAGCACTCAGGGGACCCACTATGGCTACACCTTC.